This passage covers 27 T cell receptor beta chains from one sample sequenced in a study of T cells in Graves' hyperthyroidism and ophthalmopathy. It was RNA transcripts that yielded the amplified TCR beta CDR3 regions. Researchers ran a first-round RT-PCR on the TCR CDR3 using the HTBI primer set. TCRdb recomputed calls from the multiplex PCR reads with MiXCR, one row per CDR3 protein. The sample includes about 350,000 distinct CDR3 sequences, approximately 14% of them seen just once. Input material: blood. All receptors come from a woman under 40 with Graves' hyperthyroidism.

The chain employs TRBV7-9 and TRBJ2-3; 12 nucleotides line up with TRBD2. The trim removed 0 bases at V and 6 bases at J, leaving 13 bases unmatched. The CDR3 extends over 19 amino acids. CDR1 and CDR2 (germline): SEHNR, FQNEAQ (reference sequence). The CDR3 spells CASSLAKSSGRADSDTQYF. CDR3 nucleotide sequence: TGTGCCAGCAGCTTAGCGAAATCTAGCGGGAGGGCCGATTCGGATACGCAGTATTTT.

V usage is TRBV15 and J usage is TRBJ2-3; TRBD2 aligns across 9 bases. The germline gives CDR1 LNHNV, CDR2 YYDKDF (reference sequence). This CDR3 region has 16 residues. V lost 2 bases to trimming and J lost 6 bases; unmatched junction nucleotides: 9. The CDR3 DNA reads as TGTGCCACCAGCAGATTCCGGCGGGAGGGCCCGGATACGCAGTATTTT. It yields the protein CATSRFRREGPDTQYF. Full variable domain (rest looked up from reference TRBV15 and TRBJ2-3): DAMVIQNPRYQVTQFGKPVTLSCSQTLNHNVMYWYQQKSSQAPKLLFHYYDKDFNNEADTPDNFQSRRPNTSFCFLDIRSPGLGDTAMYLCATSRFRREGPDTQYFGPGTRLTVL.

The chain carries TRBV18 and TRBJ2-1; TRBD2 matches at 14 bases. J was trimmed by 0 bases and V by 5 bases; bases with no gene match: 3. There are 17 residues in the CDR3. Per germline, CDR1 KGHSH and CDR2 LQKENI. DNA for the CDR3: TGTGCCAGCTCAAGGACTAGCGGGGGGTCCTCCTACAATGAGCAGTTCTTC. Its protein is CASSRTSGGSSYNEQFF. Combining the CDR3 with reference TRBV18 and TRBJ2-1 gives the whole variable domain NAGVMQNPRHLVRRRGQEARLRCSPMKGHSHVYWYRQLPEEGLKFMVYLQKENIIDESGMPKERFSAEFPKEGPSILRIQQVVRGDSAAYFCASSRTSGGSSYNEQFFGPGTRLTVL.

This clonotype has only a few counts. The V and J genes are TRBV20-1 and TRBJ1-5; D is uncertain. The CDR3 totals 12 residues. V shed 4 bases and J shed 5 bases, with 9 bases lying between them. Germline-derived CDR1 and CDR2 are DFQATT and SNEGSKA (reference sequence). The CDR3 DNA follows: TGCAGTGCTACAGTCACTGATCAGCCCCAGCATTTT. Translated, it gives CSATVTDQPQHF.

In DNA form, the CDR3 reads TGTGCCAGCAGTATGGGGACACCCTACGAGCAGTACTTC. This codes for CASSMGTPYEQYF. The chain recombines TRBV12-3 or TRBV12-4 with TRBJ2-7, with D tentatively TRBD1 (6 bases). CDR3 length equals 13 residues. V was trimmed by 5 bases and J by 2 bases, leaving 10 bases between them.

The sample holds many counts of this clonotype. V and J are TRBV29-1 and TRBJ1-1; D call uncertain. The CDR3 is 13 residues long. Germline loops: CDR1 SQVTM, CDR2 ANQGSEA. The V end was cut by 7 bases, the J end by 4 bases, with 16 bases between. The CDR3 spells CSASTPWPTEAFF. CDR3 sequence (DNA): TGCAGCGCCTCGACCCCTTGGCCCACTGAAGCTTTCTTT.

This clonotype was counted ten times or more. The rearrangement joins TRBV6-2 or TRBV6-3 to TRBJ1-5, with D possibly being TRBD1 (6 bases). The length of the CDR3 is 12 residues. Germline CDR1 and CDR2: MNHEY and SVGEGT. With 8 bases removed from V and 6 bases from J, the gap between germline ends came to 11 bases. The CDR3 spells CASGSGAQPQHF. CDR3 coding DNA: TGTGCCAGCGGGTCGGGGGCTCAGCCCCAGCATTTT.

CDR3 sequence (DNA): TGCAGCGTTGCGGGGCTGGATGGAGGGACAGGGGGCAGGGATACGCAGTATTTT. Translated, it gives CSVAGLDGGTGGRDTQYF. The chain uses TRBV29-1 and TRBJ2-3; 12 bases match TRBD1. Germline loops: CDR1 SQVTM, CDR2 ANQGSEA. V gave up 4 bases and J gave up 6 bases; unmatched junction bases: 17. The length of the CDR3 is 18 residues.

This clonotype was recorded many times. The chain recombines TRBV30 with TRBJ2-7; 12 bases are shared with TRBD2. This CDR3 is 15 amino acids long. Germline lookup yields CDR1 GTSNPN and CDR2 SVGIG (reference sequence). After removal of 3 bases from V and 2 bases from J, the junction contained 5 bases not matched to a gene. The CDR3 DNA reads TGTGCCTGGAGCGCAAGGACTAGCGGGACCTACGAGCAGTACTTC. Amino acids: CAWSARTSGTYEQYF. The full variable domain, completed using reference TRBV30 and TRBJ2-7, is SQTIHQWPATLVQPVGSPLSLECTVEGTSNPNLYWYRQAAGRGLQLLFYSVGIGQISSEVPQNLSASRPQDRQFILSSKKLLLSDSGFYLCAWSARTSGTYEQYFGPGTRLTVT.

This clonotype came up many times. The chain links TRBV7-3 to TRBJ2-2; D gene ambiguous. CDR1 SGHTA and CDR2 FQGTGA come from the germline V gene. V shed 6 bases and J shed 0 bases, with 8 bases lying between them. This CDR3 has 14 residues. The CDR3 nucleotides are TGTGCCAGCAGAAAGGGATCGAACACCGGGGAGCTGTTTTTT. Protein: CASRKGSNTGELFF.

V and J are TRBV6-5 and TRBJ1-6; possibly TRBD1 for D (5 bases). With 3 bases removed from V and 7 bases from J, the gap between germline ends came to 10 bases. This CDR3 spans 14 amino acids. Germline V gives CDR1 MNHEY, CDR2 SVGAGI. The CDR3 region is CASSYAGPNSPLHF. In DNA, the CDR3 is TGTGCCAGCAGTTATGCGGGGCCGAATTCACCCCTCCACTTT.

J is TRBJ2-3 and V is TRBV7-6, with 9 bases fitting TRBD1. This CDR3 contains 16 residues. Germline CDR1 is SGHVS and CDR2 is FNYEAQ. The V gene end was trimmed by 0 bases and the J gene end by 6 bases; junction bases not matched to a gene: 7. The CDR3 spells CASSLASGQGSDTQYF. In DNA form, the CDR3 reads TGTGCCAGCAGCTTAGCGTCCGGACAGGGGTCCGATACGCAGTATTTT.

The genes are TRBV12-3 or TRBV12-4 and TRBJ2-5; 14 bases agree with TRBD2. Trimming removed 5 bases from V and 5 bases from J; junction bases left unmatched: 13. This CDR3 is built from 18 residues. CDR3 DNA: TGTGCCAGCAGTCCCCACGCTGGACTAGCGGGAGGTCGGGAGACCCAGTACTTC. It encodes CASSPHAGLAGGRETQYF.

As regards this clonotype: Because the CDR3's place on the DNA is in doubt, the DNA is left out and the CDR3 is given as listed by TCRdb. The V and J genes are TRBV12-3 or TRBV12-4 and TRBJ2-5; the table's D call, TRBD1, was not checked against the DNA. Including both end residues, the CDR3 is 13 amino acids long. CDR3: CASTPVGAGTQCF.

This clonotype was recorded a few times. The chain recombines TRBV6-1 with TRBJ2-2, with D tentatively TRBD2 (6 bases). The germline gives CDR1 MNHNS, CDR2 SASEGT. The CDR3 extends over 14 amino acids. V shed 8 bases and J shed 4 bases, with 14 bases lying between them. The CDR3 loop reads CASDRELGTGELFF. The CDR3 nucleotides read TGTGCCAGCGACCGGGAGTTGGGCACCGGGGAGCTGTTTTTT.

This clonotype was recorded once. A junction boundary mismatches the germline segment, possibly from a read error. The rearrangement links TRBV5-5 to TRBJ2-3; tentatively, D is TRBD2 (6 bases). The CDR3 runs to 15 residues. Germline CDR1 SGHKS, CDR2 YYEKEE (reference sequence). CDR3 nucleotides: TGCGCCAGCAGCCCGTCGGGGCGGGACTCTGATGCGCAGTATTTT. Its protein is CASSPSGRDSDAQYF.

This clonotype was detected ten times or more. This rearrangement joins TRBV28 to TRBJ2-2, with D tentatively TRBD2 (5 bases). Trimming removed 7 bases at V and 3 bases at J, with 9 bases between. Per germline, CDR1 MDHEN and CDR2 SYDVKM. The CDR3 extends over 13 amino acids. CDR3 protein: CASTGTHTGELFF. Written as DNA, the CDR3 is TGTGCCAGCACGGGAACCCACACCGGGGAGCTGTTTTTT.

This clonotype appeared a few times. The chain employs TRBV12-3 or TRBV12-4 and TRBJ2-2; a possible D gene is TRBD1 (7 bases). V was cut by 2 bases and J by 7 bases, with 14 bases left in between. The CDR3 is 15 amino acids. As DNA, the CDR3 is TGTGCCAGCAGTTTATCCCCAGGGGGAGGCGGGGAGCTGTTTTTT. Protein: CASSLSPGGGGELFF.

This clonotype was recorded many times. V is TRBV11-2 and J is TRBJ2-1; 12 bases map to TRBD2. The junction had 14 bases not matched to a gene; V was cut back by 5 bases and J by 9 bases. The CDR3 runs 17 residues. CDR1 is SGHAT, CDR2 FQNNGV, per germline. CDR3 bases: TGTGCCAGCAGCCCCGGGGCTAGCGGGAGGGCCGGGGCTGAGCAGTTCTTC. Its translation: CASSPGASGRAGAEQFF.

In DNA form, the CDR3 reads TGTGCCAGCAGTGAGGGGGGGCGGGGATACGAGCAGTACTTC. It translates to CASSEGGRGYEQYF. The rearrangement uses TRBV2 and TRBJ2-7; a possible D gene is TRBD2 (7 bases). V lost 3 bases and J 4 bases, leaving 13 bases between the germline ends. The germline V gene encodes CDR1 SNHLY and CDR2 FYNNEI. The CDR3 totals 14 residues.

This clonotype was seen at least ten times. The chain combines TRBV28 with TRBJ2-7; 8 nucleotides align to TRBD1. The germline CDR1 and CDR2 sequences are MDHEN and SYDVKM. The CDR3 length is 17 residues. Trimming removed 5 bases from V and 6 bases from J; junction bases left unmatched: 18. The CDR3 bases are TGTGCCAGCAGTGCACCCCAGGGGGCTAGGGGAACACGCGAGCAGTACTTC. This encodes CASSAPQGARGTREQYF.

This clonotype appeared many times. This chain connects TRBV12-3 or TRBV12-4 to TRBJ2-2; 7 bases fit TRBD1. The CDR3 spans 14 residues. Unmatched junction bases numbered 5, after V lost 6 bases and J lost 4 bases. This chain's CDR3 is CASSPTGSTGELFF. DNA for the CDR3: TGTGCCAGCAGCCCGACAGGGAGCACCGGGGAGCTGTTTTTT.

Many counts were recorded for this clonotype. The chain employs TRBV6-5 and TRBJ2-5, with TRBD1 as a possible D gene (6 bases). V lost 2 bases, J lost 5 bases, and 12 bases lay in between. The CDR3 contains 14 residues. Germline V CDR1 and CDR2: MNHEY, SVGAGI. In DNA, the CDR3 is TGTGCCAGCAGTTACGCCTACAGGGCTGAGACCCAGTACTTC. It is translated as CASSYAYRAETQYF.

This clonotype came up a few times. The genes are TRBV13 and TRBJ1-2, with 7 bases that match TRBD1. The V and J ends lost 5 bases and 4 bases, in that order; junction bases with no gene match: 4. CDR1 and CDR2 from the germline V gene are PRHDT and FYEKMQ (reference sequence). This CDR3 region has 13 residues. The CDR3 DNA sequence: TGTGCCAGCAGCGCCCAGGGGGTCTATGGCTACACCTTC. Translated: CASSAQGVYGYTF.

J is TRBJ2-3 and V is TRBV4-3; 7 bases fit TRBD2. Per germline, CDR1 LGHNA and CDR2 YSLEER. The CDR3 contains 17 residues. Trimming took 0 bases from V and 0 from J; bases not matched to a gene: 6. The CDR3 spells CASSQESGLPSTDTQYF. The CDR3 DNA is TGCGCCAGCAGCCAAGAATCGGGACTACCTAGCACAGATACGCAGTATTTT.

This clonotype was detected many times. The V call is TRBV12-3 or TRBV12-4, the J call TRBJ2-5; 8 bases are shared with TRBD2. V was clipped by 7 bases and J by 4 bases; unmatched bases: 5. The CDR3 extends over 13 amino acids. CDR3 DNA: TGTGCCAGCACCCCGGGAGGGGGAGAGACCCAGTACTTC. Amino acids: CASTPGGGETQYF.

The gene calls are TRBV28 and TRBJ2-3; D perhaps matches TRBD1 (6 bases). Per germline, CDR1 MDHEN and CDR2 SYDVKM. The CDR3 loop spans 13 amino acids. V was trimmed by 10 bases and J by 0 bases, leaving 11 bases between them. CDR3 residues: CATLDRSTDTQYF. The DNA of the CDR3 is TGTGCCACTTTGGACAGAAGCACAGATACGCAGTATTTT. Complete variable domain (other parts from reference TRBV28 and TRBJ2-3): DVKVTQSSRYLVKRTGEKVFLECVQDMDHENMFWYRQDPGLGLRLIYFSYDVKMKEKGDIPEGYSVSREKKERFSLILESASTNQTSMYLCATLDRSTDTQYFGPGTRLTVL.